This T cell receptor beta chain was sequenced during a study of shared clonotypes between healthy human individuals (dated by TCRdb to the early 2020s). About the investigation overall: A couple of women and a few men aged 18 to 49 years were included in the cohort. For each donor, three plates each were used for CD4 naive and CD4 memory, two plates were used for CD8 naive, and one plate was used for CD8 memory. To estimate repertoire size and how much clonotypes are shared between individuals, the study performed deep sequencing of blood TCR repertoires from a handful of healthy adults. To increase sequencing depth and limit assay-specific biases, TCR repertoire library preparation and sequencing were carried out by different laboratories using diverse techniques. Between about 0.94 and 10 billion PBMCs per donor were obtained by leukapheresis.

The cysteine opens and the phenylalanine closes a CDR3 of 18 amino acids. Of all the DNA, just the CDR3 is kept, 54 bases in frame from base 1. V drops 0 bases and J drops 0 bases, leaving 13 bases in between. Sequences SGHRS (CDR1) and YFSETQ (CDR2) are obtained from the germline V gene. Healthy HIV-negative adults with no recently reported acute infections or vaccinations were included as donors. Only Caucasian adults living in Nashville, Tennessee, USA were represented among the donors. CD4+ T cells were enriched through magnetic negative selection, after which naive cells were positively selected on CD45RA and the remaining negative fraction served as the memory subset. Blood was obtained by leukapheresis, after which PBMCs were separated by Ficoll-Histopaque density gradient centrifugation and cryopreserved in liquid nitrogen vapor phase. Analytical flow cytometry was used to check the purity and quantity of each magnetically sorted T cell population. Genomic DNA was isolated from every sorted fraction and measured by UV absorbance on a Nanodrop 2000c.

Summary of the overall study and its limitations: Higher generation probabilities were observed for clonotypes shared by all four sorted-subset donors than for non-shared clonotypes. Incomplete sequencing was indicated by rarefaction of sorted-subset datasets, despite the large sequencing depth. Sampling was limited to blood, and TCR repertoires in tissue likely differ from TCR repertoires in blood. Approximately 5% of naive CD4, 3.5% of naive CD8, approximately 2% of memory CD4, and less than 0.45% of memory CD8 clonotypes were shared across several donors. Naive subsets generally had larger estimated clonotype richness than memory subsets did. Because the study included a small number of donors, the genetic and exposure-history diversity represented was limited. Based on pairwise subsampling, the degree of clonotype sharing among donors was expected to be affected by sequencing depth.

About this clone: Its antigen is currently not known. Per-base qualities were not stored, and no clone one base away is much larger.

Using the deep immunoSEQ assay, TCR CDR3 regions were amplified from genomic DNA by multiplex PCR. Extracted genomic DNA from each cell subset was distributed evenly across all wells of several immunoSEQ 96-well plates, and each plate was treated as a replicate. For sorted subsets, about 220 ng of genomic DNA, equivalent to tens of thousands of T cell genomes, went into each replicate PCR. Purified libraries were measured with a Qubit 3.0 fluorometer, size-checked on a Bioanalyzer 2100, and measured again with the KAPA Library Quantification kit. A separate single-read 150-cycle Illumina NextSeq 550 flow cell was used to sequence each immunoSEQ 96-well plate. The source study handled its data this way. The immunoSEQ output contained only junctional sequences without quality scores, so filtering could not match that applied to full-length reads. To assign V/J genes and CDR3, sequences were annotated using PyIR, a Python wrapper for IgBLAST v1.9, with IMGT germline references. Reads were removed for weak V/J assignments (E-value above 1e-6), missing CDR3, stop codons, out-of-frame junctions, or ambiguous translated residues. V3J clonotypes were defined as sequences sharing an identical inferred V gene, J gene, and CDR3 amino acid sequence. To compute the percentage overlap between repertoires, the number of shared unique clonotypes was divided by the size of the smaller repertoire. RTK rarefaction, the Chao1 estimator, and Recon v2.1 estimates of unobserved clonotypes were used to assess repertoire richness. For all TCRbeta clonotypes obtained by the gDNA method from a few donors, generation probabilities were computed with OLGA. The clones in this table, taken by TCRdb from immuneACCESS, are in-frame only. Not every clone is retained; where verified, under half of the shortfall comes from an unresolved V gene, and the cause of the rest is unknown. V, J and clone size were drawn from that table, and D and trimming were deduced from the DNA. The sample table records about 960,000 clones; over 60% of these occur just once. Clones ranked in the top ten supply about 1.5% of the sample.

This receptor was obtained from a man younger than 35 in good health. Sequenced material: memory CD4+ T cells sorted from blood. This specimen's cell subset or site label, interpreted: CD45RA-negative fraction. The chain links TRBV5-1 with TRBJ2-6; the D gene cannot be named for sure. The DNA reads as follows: TGCGCCAGCAGCTTGGATATTGGCGTAAGCTCTGGGGCCAACGTCCTGACTTTC. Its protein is CASSLDIGVSSGANVLTF.